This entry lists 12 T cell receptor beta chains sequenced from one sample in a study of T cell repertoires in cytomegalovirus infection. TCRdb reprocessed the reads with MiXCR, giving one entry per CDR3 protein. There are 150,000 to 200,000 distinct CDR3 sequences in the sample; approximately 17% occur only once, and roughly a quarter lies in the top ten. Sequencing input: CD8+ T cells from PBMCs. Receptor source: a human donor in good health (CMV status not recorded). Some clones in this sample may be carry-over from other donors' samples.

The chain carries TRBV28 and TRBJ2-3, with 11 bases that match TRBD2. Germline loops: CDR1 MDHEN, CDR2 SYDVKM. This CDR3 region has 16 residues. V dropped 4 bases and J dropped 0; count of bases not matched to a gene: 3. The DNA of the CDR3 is TGTGCCAGCAGTTCACTAGCGGGGGATAGCACAGATACGCAGTATTTT. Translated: CASSSLAGDSTDTQYF.

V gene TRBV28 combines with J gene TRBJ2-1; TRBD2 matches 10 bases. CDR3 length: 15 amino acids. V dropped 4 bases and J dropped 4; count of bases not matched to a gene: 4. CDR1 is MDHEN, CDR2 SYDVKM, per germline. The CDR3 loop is CASSSISGGYNEQFF. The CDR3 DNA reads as TGTGCCAGCAGTTCGATTAGCGGGGGGTACAATGAGCAGTTCTTC.

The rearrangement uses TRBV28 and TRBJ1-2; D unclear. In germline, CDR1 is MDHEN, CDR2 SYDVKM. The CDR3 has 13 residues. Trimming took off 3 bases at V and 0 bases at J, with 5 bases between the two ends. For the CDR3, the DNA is TGTGCCAGCAGTTTGCGCTCTAACTATGGCTACACCTTC. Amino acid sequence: CASSLRSNYGYTF.

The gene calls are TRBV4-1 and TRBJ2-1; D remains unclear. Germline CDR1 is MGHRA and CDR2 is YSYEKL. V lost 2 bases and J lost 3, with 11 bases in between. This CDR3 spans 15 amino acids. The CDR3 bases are TGCGCCAGCAGCCAATATCCTGGCAACTACAATGAGCAGTTCTTC. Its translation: CASSQYPGNYNEQFF.

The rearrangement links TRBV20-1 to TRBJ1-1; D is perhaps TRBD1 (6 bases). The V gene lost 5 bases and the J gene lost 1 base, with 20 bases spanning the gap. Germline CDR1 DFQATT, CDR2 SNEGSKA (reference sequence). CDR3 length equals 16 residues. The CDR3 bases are TGCAGTGCTGGGGACAACTTTAGATCCGGGAACACTGAAGCTTTCTTT. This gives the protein CSAGDNFRSGNTEAFF.

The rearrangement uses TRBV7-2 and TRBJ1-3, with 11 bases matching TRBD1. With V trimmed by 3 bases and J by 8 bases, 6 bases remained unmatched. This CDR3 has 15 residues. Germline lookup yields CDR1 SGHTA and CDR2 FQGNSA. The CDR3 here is CASSFSPDRGHTIYF. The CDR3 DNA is TGTGCCAGCAGCTTCAGCCCGGACAGGGGGCACACCATATATTTT.

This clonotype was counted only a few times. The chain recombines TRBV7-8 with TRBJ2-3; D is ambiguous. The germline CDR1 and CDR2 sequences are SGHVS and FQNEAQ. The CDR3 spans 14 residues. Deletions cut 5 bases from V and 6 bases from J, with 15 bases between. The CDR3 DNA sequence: TGTGCCAGCAGCCTACACGGACGTATGGATACGCAGTATTTT. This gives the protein CASSLHGRMDTQYF. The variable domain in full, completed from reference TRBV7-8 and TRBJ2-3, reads GAGVSQSPRYKVAKRGQDVALRCDPISGHVSLFWYQQALGQGPEFLTYFQNEAQLDKSGLPSDRFFAERPEGSVSTLKIQRTQQEDSAVYLCASSLHGRMDTQYFGPGTRLTVL.

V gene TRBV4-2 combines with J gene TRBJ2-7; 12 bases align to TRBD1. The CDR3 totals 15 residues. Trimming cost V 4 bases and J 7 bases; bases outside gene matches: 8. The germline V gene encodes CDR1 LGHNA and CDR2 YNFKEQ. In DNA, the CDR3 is TGTGCCAGCAGCCCATGGGGACAGGGGGCGGATGAGCAGTACTTC. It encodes CASSPWGQGADEQYF.

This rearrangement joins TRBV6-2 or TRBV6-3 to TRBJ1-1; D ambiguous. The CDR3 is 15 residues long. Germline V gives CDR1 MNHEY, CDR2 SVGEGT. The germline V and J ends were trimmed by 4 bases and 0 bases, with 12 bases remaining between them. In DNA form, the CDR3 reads TGTGCCAGCAGTTGGACCTTTGGGATGAACACTGAAGCTTTCTTT. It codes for CASSWTFGMNTEAFF.

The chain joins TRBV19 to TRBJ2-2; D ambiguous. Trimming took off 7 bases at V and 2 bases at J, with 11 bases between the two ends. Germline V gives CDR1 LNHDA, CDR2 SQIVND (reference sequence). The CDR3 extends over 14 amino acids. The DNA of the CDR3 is TGTGCCAGTATAAGGTTTGGAAACACCGGGGAGCTGTTTTTT. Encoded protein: CASIRFGNTGELFF.

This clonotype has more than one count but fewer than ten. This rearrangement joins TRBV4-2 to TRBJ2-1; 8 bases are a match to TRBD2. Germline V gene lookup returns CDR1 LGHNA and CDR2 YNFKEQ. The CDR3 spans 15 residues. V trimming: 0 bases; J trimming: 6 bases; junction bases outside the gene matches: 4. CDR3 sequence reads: CASSQDRGGPNEQFF. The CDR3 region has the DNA TGTGCCAGCAGCCAAGATCGGGGGGGGCCCAATGAGCAGTTCTTC.

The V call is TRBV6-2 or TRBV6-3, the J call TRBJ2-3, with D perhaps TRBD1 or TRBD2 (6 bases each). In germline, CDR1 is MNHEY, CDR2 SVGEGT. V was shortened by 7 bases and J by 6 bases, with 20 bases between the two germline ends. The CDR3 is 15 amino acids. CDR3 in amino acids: CASTPGGPQSDTQYF. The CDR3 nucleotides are TGTGCCAGCACCCCCGGGGGCCCCCAGAGCGATACGCAGTATTTT.